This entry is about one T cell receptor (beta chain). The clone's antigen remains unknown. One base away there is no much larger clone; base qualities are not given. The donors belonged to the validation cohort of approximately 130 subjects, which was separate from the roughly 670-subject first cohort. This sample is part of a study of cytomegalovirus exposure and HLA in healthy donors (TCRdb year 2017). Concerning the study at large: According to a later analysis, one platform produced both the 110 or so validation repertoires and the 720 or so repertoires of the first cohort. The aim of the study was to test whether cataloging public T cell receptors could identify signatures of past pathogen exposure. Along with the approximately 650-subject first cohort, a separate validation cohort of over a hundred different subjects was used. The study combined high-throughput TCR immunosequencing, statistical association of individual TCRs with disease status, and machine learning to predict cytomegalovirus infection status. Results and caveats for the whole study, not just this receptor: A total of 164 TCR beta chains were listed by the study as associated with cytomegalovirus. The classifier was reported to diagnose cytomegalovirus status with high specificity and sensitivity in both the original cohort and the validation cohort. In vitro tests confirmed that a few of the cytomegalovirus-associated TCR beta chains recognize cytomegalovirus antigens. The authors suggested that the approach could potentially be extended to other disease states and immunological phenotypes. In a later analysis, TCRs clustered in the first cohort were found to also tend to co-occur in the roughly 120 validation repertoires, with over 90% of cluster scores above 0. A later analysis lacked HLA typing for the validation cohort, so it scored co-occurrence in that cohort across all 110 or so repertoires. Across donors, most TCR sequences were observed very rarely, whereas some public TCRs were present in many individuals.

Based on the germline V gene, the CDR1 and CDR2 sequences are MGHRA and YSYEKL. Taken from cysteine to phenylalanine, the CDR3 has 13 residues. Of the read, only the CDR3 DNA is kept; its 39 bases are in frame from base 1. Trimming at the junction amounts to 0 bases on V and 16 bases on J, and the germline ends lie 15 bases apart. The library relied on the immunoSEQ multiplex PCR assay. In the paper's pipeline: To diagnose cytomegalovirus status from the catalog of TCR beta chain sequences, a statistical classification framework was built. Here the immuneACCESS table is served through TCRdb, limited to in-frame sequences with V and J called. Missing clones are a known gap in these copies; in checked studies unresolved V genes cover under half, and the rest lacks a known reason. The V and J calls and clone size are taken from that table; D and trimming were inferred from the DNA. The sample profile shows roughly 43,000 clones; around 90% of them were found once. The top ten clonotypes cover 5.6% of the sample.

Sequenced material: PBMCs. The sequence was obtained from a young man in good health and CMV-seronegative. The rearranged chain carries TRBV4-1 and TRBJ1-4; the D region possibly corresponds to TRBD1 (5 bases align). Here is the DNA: TGCGCCAGCAGCCAAGATCGATATGGGACTCCGTTTTTT. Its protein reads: CASSQDRYGTPFF.